The 14 T cell receptor beta chains below all came from one sample that was sequenced in a study of blood T cell repertoires in COVID-19. Some clones are missing from TCRdb's copy, which holds only in-frame ones; the method was immunoSEQ multiplex PCR. This sample has around 170,000 clones; 89% occur once, and the top ten carry less than 3%. Sequencing was done on a sample of peripheral blood. The receptors derive from a man aged 60-69 years with acute or convalescent COVID-19.

The chain has TRBV7-9 and TRBJ2-7; TRBD1 aligns across 11 bases. The CDR3 contains 16 residues. Germline loops: CDR1 SEHNR, CDR2 FQNEAQ (reference sequence). J lost 5 bases, V lost 5 bases, and 11 bases had no gene match. The DNA for the CDR3 is TGTGCCAGCAGCGTCTACCGGGACAGGGGGGGTCACGAGCAGTACTTC. Encoded protein: CASSVYRDRGGHEQYF.

The chain couples TRBV19 to TRBJ2-5; the match to TRBD2 covers 10 bases. CDR1 is LNHDA and CDR2 is SQIVND in the germline V gene (reference sequence). J was trimmed by 5 bases and V by 4 bases; bases with no gene match: 7. CDR3 length: 15 amino acids. The CDR3 DNA reads as TGTGCCAGTAGTAGCTTAGCGGGGGGAAAGGAGACCCAGTACTTC. Its protein is CASSSLAGGKETQYF. Complete variable domain (other parts from reference TRBV19 and TRBJ2-5): DGGITQSPKYLFRKEGQNVTLSCEQNLNHDAMYWYRQDPGQGLRLIYYSQIVNDFQKGDIAEGYSVSREKKESFPLTVTSAQKNPTAFYLCASSSLAGGKETQYFGPGTRLLVL.

This sequence joins TRBV7-8 and TRBJ1-2; 8 bases agree with TRBD1. The V gene's germline CDR1 is SGHVS and CDR2 FQNEAQ. This CDR3 is built from 14 residues. Unmatched junction bases numbered 10, after V lost 6 bases and J lost 7 bases. CDR3 nucleotides: TGTGCCAGCAGTCACACAGGGGGGTTTTTTGGCTACACCTTC. Its translation is CASSHTGGFFGYTF.

This chain joins TRBV4-2 and TRBJ1-6; the D gene is possibly TRBD1 (6 bases). The CDR3 extends over 13 amino acids. Deletions cut 0 bases from V and 12 bases from J, with 9 bases between. Germline V lookup: CDR1 LGHNA, CDR2 YNFKEQ. The CDR3 here is CASSQDRDKPLHF. In DNA form, the CDR3 reads TGTGCCAGCAGCCAAGATAGGGACAAACCCCTCCACTTT.

V and J are TRBV3-1 (or the pseudogene TRBV3-2) and TRBJ2-3; 9 bases are shared with TRBD2. This CDR3 is 18 amino acids long. Trimming took 0 bases from V and 2 from J; bases not matched to a gene: 9. Germline values: CDR1 LGHDT, CDR2 YNNKEL (reference sequence). The chain's CDR3 is CASSQDNSGGPFTDTQYF. DNA for the CDR3: TGTGCCAGCAGCCAAGATAACAGCGGGGGGCCTTTCACAGATACGCAGTATTTT.

J is TRBJ2-5 and V is TRBV4-1; a weak D match, TRBD2 (6 bases). Germline CDR1 is MGHRA and CDR2 is YSYEKL. Trimming pared 0 bases from V and 2 bases from J, leaving 10 bases between. The CDR3 runs to 15 residues. The CDR3 sequence is CASSQDPGRQETQYF. The CDR3 nucleotides read TGCGCCAGCAGCCAAGACCCGGGGAGGCAAGAGACCCAGTACTTC.

In its sample, this clone was seen once. V is TRBV6-7 and J is TRBJ1-3; D may be TRBD1 (5 bases). TRBV6-7 is identified as an open reading frame with a role that is uncertain. Trimming shortened V by 7 bases and J by 3 bases, and 16 bases separated the two germline ends. The CDR3 has 15 amino acids. In DNA form, the CDR3 reads TGTGCCAGCAAGAGAGGTCAGGGTGGTGGAAACACCATATATTTT. It translates to CASKRGQGGGNTIYF.

This sequence joins TRBV19 and TRBJ2-2, with 11 bases that match TRBD1. Looked up from germline, CDR1 is LNHDA and CDR2 is SQIVND (reference sequence). CDR3 length equals 17 residues. V was clipped by 4 bases and J by 4 bases; unmatched bases: 8. The CDR3 DNA reads as TGTGCCAGTAGTACCCGGACAGGGGGCGTTGGCACCGGGGAGCTGTTTTTT. Amino acid sequence: CASSTRTGGVGTGELFF.

The rearrangement joins TRBV10-2 to TRBJ2-3, with 7 bases that match TRBD2. Germline V CDR1 and CDR2: WSHSY, SAAADI. Trimming cost V 8 bases and J 4 bases; bases outside gene matches: 12. There are 15 residues in the CDR3. DNA for the CDR3: TGCGCCAGCCGCCGGATGCTAGCGGAGGCAGATACGCAGTATTTT. The encoded protein is CASRRMLAEADTQYF.

This clone has a single count. The chain couples TRBV11-2 to TRBJ2-1; 9 bases align to TRBD1. CDR3 size: 16 residues. Per germline, CDR1 SGHAT and CDR2 FQNNGV. Trimming at V came to 3 bases and at J to 8 bases, leaving 11 bases not matched to a gene. The CDR3 sequence: CASSLNSGTGTYEQFF. The CDR3 bases are TGTGCCAGCAGCTTGAATTCCGGGACAGGGACGTATGAGCAGTTCTTC.

The rearrangement uses TRBV4-2 and TRBJ1-6; 11 bases are a match to TRBD1. Trimming cost V 0 bases and J 7 bases; bases outside gene matches: 2. The CDR3 covers 16 residues. Germline loops: CDR1 LGHNA, CDR2 YNFKEQ. The DNA for the CDR3 is TGTGCCAGCAGCCAAGATGGGACAGGGGGGAATTCACCCCTCCACTTT. It codes for CASSQDGTGGNSPLHF.

This clone has just one count. The rearrangement links TRBV12-5 to TRBJ2-5; D may be TRBD1 (6 bases). The CDR3 length is 13 residues. Looked up from germline, CDR1 is LGHNT and CDR2 is FRNRAP. The V end lost 6 bases, the J end lost 5 bases, and 13 bases lay between the germline ends. As DNA, the CDR3 is TGTGCTAGTGGAGACAGGTCCGGGGAGACCCAGTACTTC. This encodes CASGDRSGETQYF.

This clone was observed at least ten times. The rearrangement links TRBV7-3 to TRBJ1-2, with TRBD1 identical over 9 bases. The ends lost 4 bases at V and 4 bases at J; junction bases unmatched: 13. Germline values: CDR1 SGHTA, CDR2 FQGTGA. The CDR3 is made up of 17 amino acids. In DNA, the CDR3 is TGTGCCAGCAGCTCCGATCCACAGGGGGCAGAAGCCTATGGCTACACCTTC. Translation gives CASSSDPQGAEAYGYTF.

Only one count was recorded for this clone. J is TRBJ2-1 and V is TRBV9; 9 bases are shared with TRBD1. Germline CDR1 reads SGDLS; CDR2 reads YYNGEE. The trim removed 3 bases at V and 7 bases at J, leaving 5 bases unmatched. This CDR3 has 14 residues. The CDR3 loop is CASSAGQGWNEQFF. The CDR3 DNA is TGTGCCAGCAGCGCGGGACAGGGCTGGAATGAGCAGTTCTTC.